A single sample is the source of the 4 T cell receptor beta chains below, sequenced in a study of T cells in women clearing cervical HPV infection. Method: immunoSEQ multiplex PCR; TCRdb's copy keeps in-frame clones and lacks some. The table gives over 45,000 clones; the top ten clones make up approximately 1% of it. The sample consisted of blood buffy coat. These receptors were collected from a woman between 18 and 70 years old with a cervical HPV16 infection that either progressed to CIN3+ or cleared (not recorded which).

Notes on this clone: With the read ending 3 residues before the CDR3 end, the germline J gene is used to fill in that end. This rearrangement joins TRBV18 to TRBJ1-2, with 8 bases identical to TRBD1. CDR1 KGHSH and CDR2 LQKENI come from the germline V gene. The CDR3 is made up of 14 amino acids. The part of the CDR3 DNA that was read is TGTGCCAGCTCGTCGGGGACAGGCCCCTCCGAC. As protein: CASSSGTGPSD. The CDR3, in full, reads CASSSGTGPSDYTF.

On this clone itself: The CDR3 end is not reached by the read, which stops 3 residues before it; the germline J gene fills it in. The chain has TRBV20-1 and TRBJ2-3; 8 positions agree with TRBD2. The V gene end was trimmed by 6 bases and the J gene end by 6 bases; junction bases not matched to a gene: 8. The germline CDR1 and CDR2 sequences are DFQATT and SNEGSKA (reference sequence). This CDR3 contains 13 residues. CDR3 residues: CSARGVLWDTQYF. The sequenced CDR3 bases are TGCAGTGCGCGGGGGGTGTTGTGGGATACG.

On this clone: The read falls 3 residues short of the CDR3 end, and the missing part is taken from the germline J gene. This sequence joins TRBV2 and TRBJ1-5; D may be TRBD1 (5 bases). CDR3 length equals 18 residues. Germline CDR1 is SNHLY and CDR2 is FYNNEI. V lost 2 bases, J lost 2 bases, and 19 bases lay in between. CDR3 sequence reads: CASSELMRRGGGNQPQHF. The CDR3 bases that were read are TGTGCCAGCAGTGAACTTATGCGGAGGGGCGGGGGCAATCAGCCC.

Comments on this clone: The read terminates 3 residues ahead of where the CDR3 ends, so the germline J gene completes it. The rearrangement links TRBV19 to TRBJ1-2, with D possibly being TRBD1 (6 bases). This CDR3 region has 13 residues. Trimming removed 6 bases from V and 4 bases from J, with 12 bases in between. The germline gives CDR1 LNHDA, CDR2 SQIVND (reference sequence). CDR3 amino acids: CASSHRDPYGYTF. The sequenced CDR3 bases are TGTGCCAGTAGCCACAGGGACCCCTATGGC.